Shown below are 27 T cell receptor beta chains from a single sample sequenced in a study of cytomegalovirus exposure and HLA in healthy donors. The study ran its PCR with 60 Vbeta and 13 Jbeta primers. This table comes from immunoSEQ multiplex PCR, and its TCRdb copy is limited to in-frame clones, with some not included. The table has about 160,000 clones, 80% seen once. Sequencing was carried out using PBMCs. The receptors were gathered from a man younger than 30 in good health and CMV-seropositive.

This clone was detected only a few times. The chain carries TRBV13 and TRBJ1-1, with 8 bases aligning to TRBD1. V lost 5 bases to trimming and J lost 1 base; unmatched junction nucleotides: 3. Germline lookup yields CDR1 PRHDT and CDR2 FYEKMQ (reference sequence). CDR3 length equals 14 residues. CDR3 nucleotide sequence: TGTGCCAGCAGCCCCAGGGGGCCGAACACTGAAGCTTTCTTT. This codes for CASSPRGPNTEAFF.

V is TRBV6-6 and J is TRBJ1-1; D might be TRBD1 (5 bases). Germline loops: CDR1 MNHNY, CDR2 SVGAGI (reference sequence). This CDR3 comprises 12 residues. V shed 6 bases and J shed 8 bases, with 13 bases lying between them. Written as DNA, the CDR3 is TGTGCCAGCAGCCCCAGGGTCACAGAAGCTTTCTTT. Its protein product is CASSPRVTEAFF.

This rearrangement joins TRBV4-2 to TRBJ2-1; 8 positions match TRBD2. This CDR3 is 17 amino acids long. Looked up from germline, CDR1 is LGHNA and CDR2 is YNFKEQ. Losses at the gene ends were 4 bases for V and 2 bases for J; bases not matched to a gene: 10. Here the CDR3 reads CASSLKPGLGPYNEQFF. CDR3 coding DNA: TGTGCCAGCAGCCTAAAACCGGGACTAGGTCCCTACAATGAGCAGTTCTTC.

The CDR3 sequence is CASSLMSSYNSPLHF. The CDR3 bases are TGTGCCAGCAGCTTAATGAGCTCCTATAATTCACCCCTCCACTTT. The rearrangement links TRBV7-9 to TRBJ1-6; D remains ambiguous. Trimming took 2 bases from V and 0 from J, leaving 5 bases between them. The CDR3 runs 15 residues. Germline V lookup: CDR1 SEHNR, CDR2 FQNEAQ (reference sequence).

CDR3 in amino acids: CASSFSGTGGETQYF. Here the CDR3 DNA reads TGCGCCAGCAGCTTTTCCGGGACAGGGGGAGAGACCCAGTACTTC. This sequence joins TRBV5-1 and TRBJ2-5; 11 positions match TRBD1. CDR3 size: 15 residues. V trimming: 2 bases; J trimming: 4 bases; junction bases outside the gene matches: 4. Germline V gives CDR1 SGHRS, CDR2 YFSETQ.

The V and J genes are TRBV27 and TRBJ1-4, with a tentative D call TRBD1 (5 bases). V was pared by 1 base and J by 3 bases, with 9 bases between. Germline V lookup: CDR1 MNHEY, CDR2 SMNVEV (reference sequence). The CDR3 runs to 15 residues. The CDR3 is CASSLFGGANEKLFF. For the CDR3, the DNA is TGTGCCAGCAGTTTATTCGGGGGGGCTAATGAAAAACTGTTTTTT. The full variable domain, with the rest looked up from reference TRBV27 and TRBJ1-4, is EAQVTQNPRYLITVTGKKLTVTCSQNMNHEYMSWYRQDPGLGLRQIYYSMNVEVTDKGDVPEGYKVSRKEKRNFPLILESPSPNQTSLYFCASSLFGGANEKLFFGSGTQLSVL.

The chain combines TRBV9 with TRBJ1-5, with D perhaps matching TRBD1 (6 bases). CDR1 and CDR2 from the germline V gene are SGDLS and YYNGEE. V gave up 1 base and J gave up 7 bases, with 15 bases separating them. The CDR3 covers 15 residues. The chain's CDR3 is CASSVSAGADQPQHF. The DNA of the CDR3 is TGTGCCAGCAGCGTATCTGCGGGGGCTGACCAGCCCCAGCATTTT.

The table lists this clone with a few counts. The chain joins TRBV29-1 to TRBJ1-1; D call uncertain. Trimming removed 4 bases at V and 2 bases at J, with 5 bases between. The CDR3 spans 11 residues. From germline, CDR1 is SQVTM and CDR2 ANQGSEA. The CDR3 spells CSVGRNTEAFF. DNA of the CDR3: TGCAGCGTTGGTCGTAACACTGAAGCTTTCTTT.

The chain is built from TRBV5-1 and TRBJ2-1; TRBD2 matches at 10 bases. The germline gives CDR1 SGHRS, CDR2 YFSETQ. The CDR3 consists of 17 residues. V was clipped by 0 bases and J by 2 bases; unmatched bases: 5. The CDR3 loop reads CASSLASSGGPYNEQFF. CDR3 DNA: TGCGCCAGCAGCTTGGCCTCTAGCGGGGGACCCTACAATGAGCAGTTCTTC.

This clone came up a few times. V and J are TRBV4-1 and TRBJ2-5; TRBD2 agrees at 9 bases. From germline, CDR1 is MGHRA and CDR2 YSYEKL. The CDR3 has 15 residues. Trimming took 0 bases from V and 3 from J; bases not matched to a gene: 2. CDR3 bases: TGCGCCAGCAGCCAAGATCCTAGCGGGGAAGAGACCCAGTACTTC. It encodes CASSQDPSGEETQYF.

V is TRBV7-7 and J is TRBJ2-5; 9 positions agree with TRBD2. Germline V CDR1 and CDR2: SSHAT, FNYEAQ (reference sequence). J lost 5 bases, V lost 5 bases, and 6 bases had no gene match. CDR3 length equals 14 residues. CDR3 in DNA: TGTGCCAGCAGCCCGGGACTAGCTCAGGAGACCCAGTACTTC. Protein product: CASSPGLAQETQYF.

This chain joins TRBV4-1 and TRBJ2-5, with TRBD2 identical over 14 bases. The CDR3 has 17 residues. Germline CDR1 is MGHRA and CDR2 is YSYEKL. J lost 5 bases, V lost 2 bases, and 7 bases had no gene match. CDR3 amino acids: CASSQKTSGGAGETQYF. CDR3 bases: TGCGCCAGCAGCCAAAAGACTAGCGGGGGGGCAGGCGAGACCCAGTACTTC.

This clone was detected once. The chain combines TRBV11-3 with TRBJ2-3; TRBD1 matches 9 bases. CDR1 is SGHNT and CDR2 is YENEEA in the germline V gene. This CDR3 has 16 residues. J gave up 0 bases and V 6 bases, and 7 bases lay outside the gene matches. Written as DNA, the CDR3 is TGTGCCAGCAGTCCGGGACAGGGTAGAAGCACAGATACGCAGTATTTT. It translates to CASSPGQGRSTDTQYF.

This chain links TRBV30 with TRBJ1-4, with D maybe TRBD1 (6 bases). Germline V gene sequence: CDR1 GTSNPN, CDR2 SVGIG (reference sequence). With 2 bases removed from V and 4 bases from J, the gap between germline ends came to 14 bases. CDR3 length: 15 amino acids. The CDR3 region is CAWSPDRTVNEKLFF. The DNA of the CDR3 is TGTGCCTGGAGTCCAGACCGGACAGTTAATGAAAAACTGTTTTTT.

The DNA of the CDR3 is TGTGCCAGCAGCTCCCAGGGGGGTACGCAGTATTTT. The encoded protein is CASSSQGGTQYF. The rearrangement links TRBV25-1 to TRBJ2-3; a possible D gene is TRBD1 (7 bases). The CDR3 totals 12 residues. Germline V gene lookup returns CDR1 MGHDK and CDR2 SYGVNS. V was clipped by 6 bases and J by 8 bases, with 12 bases between them.

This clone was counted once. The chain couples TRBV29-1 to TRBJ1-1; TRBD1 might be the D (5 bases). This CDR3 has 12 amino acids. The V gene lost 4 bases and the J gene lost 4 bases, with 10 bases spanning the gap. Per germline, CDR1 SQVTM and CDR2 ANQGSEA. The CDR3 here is CSVGGGGTEAFF. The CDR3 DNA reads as TGCAGCGTTGGGGGCGGCGGCACTGAAGCTTTCTTT.

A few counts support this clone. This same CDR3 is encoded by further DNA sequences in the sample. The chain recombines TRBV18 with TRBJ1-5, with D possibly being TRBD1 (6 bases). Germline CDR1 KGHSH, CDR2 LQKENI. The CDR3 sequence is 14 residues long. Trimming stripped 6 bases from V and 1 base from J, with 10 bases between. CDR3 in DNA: TGTGCCAGCTCTCCGGGACAAAGCAATCAGCCCCAGCATTTT. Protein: CASSPGQSNQPQHF.

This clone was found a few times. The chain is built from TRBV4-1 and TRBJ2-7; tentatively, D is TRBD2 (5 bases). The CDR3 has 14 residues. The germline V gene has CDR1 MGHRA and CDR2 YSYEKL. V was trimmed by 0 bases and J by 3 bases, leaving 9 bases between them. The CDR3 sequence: CASSQEEGNYEQYF. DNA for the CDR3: TGCGCCAGCAGCCAAGAAGAGGGCAACTACGAGCAGTACTTC.

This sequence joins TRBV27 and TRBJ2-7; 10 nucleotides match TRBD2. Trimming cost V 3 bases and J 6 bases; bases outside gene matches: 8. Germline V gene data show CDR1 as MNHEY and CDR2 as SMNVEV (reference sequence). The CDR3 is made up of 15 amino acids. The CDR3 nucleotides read TGTGCCAGCAGTTTCAGCGGGAGGGGGCAAAGCGAGCAGTACTTC. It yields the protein CASSFSGRGQSEQYF.

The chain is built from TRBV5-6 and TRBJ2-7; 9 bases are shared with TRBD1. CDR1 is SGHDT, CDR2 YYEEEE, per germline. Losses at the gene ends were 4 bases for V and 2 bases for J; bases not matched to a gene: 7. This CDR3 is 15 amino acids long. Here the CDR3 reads CASSPTGGFAYEQYF. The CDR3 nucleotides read TGTGCCAGCAGCCCGACAGGGGGTTTTGCCTACGAGCAGTACTTC.

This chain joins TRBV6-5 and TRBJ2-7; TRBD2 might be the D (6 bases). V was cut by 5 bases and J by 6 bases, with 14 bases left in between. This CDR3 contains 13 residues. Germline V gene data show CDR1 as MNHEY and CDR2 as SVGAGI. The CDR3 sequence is CASSNTGSGEQYF. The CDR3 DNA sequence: TGTGCCAGCAGTAACACAGGTAGCGGCGAGCAGTACTTC.

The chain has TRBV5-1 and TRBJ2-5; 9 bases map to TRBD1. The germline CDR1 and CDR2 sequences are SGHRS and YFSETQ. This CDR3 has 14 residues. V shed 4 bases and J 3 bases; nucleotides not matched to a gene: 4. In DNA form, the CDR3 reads TGCGCCAGCAGCCTGGGACAGGGAGAAGAGACCCAGTACTTC. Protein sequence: CASSLGQGEETQYF.

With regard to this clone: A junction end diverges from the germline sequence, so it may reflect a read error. CDR3 DNA sequence: TGTGCCAGCATTAGGGGCCGCCACTCTGGGGCCAACGGCCTGACTTTC. This codes for CASIRGRHSGANGLTF. The V call is TRBV7-9, the J call TRBJ2-6; possible D gene TRBD1, 5 bases. The CDR3 contains 16 residues. The germline V gene has CDR1 SEHNR and CDR2 FQNEAQ (reference sequence).

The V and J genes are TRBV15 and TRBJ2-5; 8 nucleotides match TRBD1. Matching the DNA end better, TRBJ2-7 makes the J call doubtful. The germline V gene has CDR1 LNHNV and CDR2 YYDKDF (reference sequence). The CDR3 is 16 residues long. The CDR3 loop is CATSRDLPGTGYEQYF. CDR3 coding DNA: TGTGCCACCAGCAGAGACCTTCCCGGGACAGGCTACGAGCAGTACTTC.

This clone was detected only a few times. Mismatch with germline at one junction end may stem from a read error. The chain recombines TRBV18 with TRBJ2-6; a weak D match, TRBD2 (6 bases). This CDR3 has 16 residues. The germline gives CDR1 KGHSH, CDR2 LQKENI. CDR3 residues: CASSPIRDSGANGLTF. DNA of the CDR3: TGTGCCAGCTCACCGATCAGGGACTCTGGGGCCAACGGCCTGACTTTC.

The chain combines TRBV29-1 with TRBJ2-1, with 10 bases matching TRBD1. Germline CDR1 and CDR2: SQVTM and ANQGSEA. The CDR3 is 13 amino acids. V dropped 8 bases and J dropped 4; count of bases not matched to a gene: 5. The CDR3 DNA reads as TGCAGCTCGGGACAGGGGCGATACAATGAGCAGTTCTTC. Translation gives CSSGQGRYNEQFF.

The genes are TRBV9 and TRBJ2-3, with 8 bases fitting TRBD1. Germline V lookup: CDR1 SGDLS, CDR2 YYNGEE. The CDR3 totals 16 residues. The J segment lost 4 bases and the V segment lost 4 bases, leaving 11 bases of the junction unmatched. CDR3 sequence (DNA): TGTGCCAGCAGCTTACCCCGCGGACAGGGCCCAGATACGCAGTATTTT. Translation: CASSLPRGQGPDTQYF. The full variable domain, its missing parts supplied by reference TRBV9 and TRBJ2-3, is DSGVTQTPKHLITATGQRVTLRCSPRSGDLSVYWYQQSLDQGLQFLIQYYNGEERAKGNILERFSAQQFPDLHSELNLSSLELGDSALYFCASSLPRGQGPDTQYFGPGTRLTVL.